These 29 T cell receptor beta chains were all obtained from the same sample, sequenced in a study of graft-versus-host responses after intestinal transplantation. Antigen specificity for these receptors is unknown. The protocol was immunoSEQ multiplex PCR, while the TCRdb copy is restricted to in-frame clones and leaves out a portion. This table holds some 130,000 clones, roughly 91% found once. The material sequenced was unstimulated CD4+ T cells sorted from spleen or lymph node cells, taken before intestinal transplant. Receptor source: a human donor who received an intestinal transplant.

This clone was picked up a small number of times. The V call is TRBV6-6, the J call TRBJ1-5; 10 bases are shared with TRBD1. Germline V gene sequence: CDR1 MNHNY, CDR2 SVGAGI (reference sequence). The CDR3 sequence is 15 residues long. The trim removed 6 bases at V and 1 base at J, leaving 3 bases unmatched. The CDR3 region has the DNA TGTGCCAGCAGGGACAGGGGGAGAAGCAATCAGCCCCAGCATTTT. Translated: CASRDRGRSNQPQHF.

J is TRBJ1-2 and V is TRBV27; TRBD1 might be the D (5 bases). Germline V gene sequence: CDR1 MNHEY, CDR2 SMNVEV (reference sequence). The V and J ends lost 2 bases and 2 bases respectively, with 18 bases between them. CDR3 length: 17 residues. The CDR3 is CASSLTRSGYGNYGYTF. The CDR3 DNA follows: TGTGCCAGCAGTTTAACGCGCTCAGGGTATGGGAACTATGGCTACACCTTC.

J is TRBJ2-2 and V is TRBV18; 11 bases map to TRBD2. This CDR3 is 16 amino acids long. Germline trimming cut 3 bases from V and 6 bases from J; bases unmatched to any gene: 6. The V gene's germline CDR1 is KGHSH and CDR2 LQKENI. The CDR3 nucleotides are TGTGCCAGCTCACCGAGTCTAGCGGGAGGTTCCGGGGAGCTGTTTTTT. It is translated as CASSPSLAGGSGELFF.

CDR3 coding DNA: TGTGCCAGCAGCAAACGAGGGGGAGAGACCCAGTACTTC. Its translation is CASSKRGGETQYF. V gene TRBV2 combines with J gene TRBJ2-5; perhaps TRBD1 as D (6 bases). Germline V lookup: CDR1 SNHLY, CDR2 FYNNEI. The CDR3 has 13 amino acids. V shed 6 bases and J shed 4 bases, with 12 bases lying between them.

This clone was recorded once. The CDR3 nucleotides read TGTGCCAGCTCTACTACAGCCTTGGGCGAGCAGTACTTC. This gives the protein CASSTTALGEQYF. The chain combines TRBV28 with TRBJ2-7; D call uncertain. The ends were cut back, 8 bases at V and 6 bases at J, with 17 bases in the middle. Germline values: CDR1 MDHEN, CDR2 SYDVKM. This CDR3 contains 13 residues.

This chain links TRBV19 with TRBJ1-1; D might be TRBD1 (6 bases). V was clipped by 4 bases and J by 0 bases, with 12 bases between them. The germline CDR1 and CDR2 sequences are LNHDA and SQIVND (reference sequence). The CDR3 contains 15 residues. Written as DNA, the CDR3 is TGTGCCAGTAGTACCAGAGGGACAATGAACACTGAAGCTTTCTTT. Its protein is CASSTRGTMNTEAFF.

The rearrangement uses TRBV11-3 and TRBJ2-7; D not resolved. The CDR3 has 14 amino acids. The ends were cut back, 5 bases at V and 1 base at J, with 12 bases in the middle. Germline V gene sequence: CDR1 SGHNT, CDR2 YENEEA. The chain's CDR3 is CASSPVGRSYEQYF. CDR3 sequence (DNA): TGTGCCAGCAGCCCTGTGGGCAGATCCTACGAGCAGTACTTC.

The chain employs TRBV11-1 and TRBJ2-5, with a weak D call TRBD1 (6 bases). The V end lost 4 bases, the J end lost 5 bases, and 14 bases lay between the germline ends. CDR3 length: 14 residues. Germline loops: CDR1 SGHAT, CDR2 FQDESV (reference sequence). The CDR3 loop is CASSSIGGWETQYF. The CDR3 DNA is TGTGCCAGCAGCTCGATAGGGGGTTGGGAGACCCAGTACTTC.

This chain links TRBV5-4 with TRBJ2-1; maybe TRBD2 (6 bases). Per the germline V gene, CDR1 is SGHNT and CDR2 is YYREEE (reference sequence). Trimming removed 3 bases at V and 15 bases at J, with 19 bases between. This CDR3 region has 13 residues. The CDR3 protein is CASSSTSIVSWFF. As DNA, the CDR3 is TGTGCCAGCAGCTCGACTAGTATTGTGAGTTGGTTCTTC. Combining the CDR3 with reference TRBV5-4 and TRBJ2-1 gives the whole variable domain ETGVTQSPTHLIKTRGQQVTLRCSSQSGHNTVSWYQQALGQGPQFIFQYYREEENGRGNFPPRFSGLQFPNYSSELNVNALELDDSALYLCASSSTSIVSWFFGPGTRLTVL.

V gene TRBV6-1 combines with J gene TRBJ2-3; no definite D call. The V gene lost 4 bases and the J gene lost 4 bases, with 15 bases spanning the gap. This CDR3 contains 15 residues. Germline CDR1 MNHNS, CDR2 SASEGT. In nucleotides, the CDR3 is TGTGCCAGCAGTGGGTCTCCAGCGATGGCAGATACGCAGTATTTT. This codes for CASSGSPAMADTQYF.

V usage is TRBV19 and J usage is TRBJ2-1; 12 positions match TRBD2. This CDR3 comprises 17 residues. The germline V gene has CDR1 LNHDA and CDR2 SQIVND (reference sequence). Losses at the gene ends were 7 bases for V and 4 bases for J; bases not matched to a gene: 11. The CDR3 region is CASTPSGRAYGYNEQFF. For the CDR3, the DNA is TGTGCCAGTACCCCTAGCGGGAGGGCCTATGGATACAATGAGCAGTTCTTC.

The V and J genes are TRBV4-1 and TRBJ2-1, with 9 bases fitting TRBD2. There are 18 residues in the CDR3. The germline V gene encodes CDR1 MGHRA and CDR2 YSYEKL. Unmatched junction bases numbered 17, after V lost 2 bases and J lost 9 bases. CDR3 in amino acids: CASSQTEGGSGSLGEQFF. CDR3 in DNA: TGCGCCAGCAGCCAAACCGAAGGAGGTAGCGGGAGTCTCGGTGAGCAGTTCTTC.

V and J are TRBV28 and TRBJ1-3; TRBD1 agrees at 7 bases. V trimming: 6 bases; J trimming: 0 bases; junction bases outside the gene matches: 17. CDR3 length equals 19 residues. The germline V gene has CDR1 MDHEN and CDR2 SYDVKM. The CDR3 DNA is TGTGCCAGCAGCCATATCCGCCGGGACAGAACCTACTCTGGAAACACCATATATTTT. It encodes CASSHIRRDRTYSGNTIYF.

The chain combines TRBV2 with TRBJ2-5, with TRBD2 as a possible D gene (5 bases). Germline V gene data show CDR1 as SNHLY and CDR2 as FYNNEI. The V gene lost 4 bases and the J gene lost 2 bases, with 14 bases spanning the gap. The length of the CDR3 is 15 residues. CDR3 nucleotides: TGTGCCAGCAGTGGGTTCACGAGCGGACAAGAGACCCAGTACTTC. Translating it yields CASSGFTSGQETQYF. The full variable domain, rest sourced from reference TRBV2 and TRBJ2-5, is EPEVTQTPSHQVTQMGQEVILRCVPISNHLYFYWYRQILGQKVEFLVSFYNNEISEKSEIFDDQFSVERPDGSNFTLKIRSTKLEDSAMYFCASSGFTSGQETQYFGPGTRLLVL.

The CDR3 DNA follows: TGTGCCAGCTCACCCCTGGCACAGCTACCCTACGAGCAGTACTTC. It encodes CASSPLAQLPYEQYF. This chain connects TRBV18 to TRBJ2-7; D ambiguous. This CDR3 has 15 amino acids. The ends were cut back, 3 bases at V and 2 bases at J, with 14 bases in the middle. The germline gives CDR1 KGHSH, CDR2 LQKENI.

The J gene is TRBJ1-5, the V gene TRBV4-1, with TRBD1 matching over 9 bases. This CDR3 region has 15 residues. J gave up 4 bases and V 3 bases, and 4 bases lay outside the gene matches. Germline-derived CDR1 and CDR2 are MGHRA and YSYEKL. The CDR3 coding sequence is TGCGCCAGCAGCCACCCGGACAGGGGAAATCAGCCCCAGCATTTT. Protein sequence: CASSHPDRGNQPQHF.

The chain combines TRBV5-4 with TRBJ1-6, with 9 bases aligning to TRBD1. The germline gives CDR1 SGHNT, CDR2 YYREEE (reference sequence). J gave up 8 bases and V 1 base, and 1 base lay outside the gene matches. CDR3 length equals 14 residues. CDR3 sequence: CASSLRTGDSPLHF. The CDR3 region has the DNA TGTGCCAGCAGCTTGAGGACAGGGGATTCACCCCTCCACTTT.

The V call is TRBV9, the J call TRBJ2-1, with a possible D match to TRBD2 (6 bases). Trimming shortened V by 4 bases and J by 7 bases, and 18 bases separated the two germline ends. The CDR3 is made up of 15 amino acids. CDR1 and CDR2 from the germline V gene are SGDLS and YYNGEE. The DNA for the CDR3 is TGTGCCAGCAGCCCCCTCCAGCGGGCTAATAATGAGCAGTTCTTC. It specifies CASSPLQRANNEQFF.

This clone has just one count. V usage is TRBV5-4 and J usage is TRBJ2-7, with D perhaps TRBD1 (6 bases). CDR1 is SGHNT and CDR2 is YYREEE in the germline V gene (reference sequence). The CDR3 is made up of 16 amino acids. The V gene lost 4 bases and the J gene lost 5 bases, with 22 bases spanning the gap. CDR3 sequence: CASSRGTRTPSNEQYF. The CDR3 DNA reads TGTGCCAGCAGCAGGGGGACGAGAACACCTAGCAACGAGCAGTACTTC.

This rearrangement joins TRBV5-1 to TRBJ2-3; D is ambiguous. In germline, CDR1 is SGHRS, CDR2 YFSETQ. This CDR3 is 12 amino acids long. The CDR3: CATSIGRDTQYF. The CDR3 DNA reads TGCGCTACCTCTATAGGTCGTGATACGCAGTATTTT.

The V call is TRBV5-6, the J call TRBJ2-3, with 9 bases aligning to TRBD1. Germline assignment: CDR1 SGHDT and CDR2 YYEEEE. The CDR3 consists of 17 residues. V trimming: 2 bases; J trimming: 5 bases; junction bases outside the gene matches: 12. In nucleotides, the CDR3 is TGTGCCAGCAGCTTTTGGGGGTGGGACAGGGTGAGAGATACGCAGTATTTT. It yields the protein CASSFWGWDRVRDTQYF.

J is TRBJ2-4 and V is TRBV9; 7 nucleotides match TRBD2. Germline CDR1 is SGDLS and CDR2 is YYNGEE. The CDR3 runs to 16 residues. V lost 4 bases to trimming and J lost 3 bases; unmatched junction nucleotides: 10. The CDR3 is CASSRSGVIGKNIQYF. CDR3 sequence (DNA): TGTGCCAGCAGCCGGAGCGGGGTGATAGGCAAAAACATTCAGTACTTC. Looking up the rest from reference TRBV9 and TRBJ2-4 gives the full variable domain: DSGVTQTPKHLITATGQRVTLRCSPRSGDLSVYWYQQSLDQGLQFLIQYYNGEERAKGNILERFSAQQFPDLHSELNLSSLELGDSALYFCASSRSGVIGKNIQYFGAGTRLSVL.

The CDR3 reads CASSVVEDTQYF. The DNA for the CDR3 is TGTGCCAGCAGCGTAGTAGAAGATACGCAGTATTTT. The V call is TRBV9, the J call TRBJ2-3, with D uncertain. The CDR3 is 12 residues long. Germline CDR1 SGDLS, CDR2 YYNGEE. Trimming took off 0 bases at V and 5 bases at J, with 4 bases between the two ends.

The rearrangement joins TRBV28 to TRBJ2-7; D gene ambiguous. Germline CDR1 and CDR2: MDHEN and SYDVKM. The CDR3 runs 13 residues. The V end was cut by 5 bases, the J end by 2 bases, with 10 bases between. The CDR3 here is CASSLPGPYEQYF. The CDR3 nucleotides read TGTGCCAGCAGTCTCCCTGGCCCCTACGAGCAGTACTTC. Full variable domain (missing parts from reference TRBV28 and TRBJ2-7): DVKVTQSSRYLVKRTGEKVFLECVQDMDHENMFWYRQDPGLGLRLIYFSYDVKMKEKGDIPEGYSVSREKKERFSLILESASTNQTSMYLCASSLPGPYEQYFGPGTRLTVT.

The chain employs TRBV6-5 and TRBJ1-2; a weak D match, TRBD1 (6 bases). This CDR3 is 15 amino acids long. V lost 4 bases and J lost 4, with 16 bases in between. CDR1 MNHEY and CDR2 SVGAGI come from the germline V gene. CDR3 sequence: CASSSHRVAVYGYTF. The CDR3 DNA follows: TGTGCCAGCAGTTCCCACAGGGTCGCCGTCTATGGCTACACCTTC.

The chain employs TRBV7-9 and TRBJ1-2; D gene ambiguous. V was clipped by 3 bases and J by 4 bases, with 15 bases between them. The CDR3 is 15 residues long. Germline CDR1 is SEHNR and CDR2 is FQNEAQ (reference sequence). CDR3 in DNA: TGTGCCAGCAGCTTCCTAAGCGCCGGCGGCTATGGCTACACCTTC. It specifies CASSFLSAGGYGYTF.

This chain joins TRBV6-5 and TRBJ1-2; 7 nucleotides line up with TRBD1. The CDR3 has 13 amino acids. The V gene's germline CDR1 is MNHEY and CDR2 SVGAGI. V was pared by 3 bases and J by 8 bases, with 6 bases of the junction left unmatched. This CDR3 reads CASSYEGARGYTF. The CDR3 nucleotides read TGTGCCAGCAGTTATGAGGGGGCGAGAGGCTACACCTTC.

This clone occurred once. CDR3 sequence: CASSLDREDRVIPNYGYTF. CDR3 DNA: TGTGCCAGCAGCTTAGATCGCGAGGACAGGGTCATACCTAACTATGGCTACACCTTC. This chain connects TRBV11-3 to TRBJ1-2, with 8 bases aligning to TRBD1. CDR1 and CDR2 from the germline V gene are SGHNT and YENEEA. This CDR3 region has 19 residues. Trimming removed 0 bases from V and 0 bases from J; junction bases left unmatched: 12. The variable domain in full, completed from reference TRBV11-3 and TRBJ1-2, reads EAGVVQSPRYKIIEKKQPVAFWCNPISGHNTLYWYLQNLGQGPELLIRYENEEAVDDSQLPKDRFSAERLKGVDSTLKIQPAELGDSAVYLCASSLDREDRVIPNYGYTFGSGTRLTVV.

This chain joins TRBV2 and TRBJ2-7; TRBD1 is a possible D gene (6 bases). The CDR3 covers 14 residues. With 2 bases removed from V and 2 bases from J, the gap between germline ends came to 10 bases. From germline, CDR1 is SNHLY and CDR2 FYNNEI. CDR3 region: CASSEQGIPYEQYF. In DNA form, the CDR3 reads TGTGCCAGCAGTGAACAGGGGATTCCCTACGAGCAGTACTTC.